The following is a T cell receptor beta chain sequence with its context. TCRdb keeps only in-frame clones here, not all; method: immunoSEQ multiplex PCR. The sample lists approximately 94,000 clones; roughly 87% were seen once. From germline, CDR1 is MNHEY and CDR2 SVGAGI. This CDR3 is built from 12 residues. With V trimmed by 6 bases and J by 6 bases, 4 bases remained unmatched. This record comes from a study of blood T cell repertoires in COVID-19. Study background: Sites across the United States, Italy and Spain contributed samples from acute and convalescent COVID-19.

The chain couples TRBV6-5 to TRBJ1-2; 7 nucleotides line up with TRBD1. Material for sequencing was peripheral blood. This sequence originates from a man aged 30-40 years in a cohort sampled during active COVID-19. The CDR3 loop reads CASSRQGNGYTF. The CDR3 DNA is TGTGCCAGCAGCCGACAGGGTAATGGCTACACCTTC.